This TCR beta chain was identified in a study of blood T cell repertoires in COVID-19. Sequenced by immunoSEQ multiplex PCR; TCRdb stores in-frame clones only, minus some. The sample shows about 240,000 clones, around 83% of them seen only once. This CDR3 comprises 12 residues. Germline CDR1 reads SQVTM; CDR2 reads ANQGSEA. This clone showed up just a few times. The TCR was taken from a young man who had recovered from COVID-19. Sequenced input: peripheral blood. The chain has TRBV29-1 and TRBJ1-2; D gene ambiguous. The CDR3: CIIGSDNYGYTF. The CDR3 region has the DNA TGCATCATAGGGAGTGACAACTATGGCTACACCTTC.